These 5 T cell receptor beta chains originate from one sample sequenced in a study of beta chain features in type 1 diabetes. Expressed TCRB transcripts were sequenced because the isolated RNA had all been reverse transcribed beforehand. Produced via immunoSEQ multiplex PCR; TCRdb's table is partial and in-frame only. Counted here are 850,000 to 900,000 clones, 15% to 20% occurring once; the ten biggest clones make up around 0.02%. Sequences were obtained from naive CD4+ T cells from blood. The receptors come from a woman aged 18-29 years in good health.

The chain is built from TRBV19 and TRBJ2-5; D is uncertain. Looked up from germline, CDR1 is LNHDA and CDR2 is SQIVND (reference sequence). This CDR3 has 14 amino acids. Trimming removed 4 bases at V and 0 bases at J, with 9 bases between. The CDR3 loop is CASSRSVHQETQYF. DNA for the CDR3: TGTGCCAGTAGTAGATCAGTGCACCAAGAGACCCAGTACTTC.

This clone was seen only a few times. The chain couples TRBV7-3 to TRBJ1-4; 9 nucleotides align to TRBD1. The germline V gene encodes CDR1 SGHTA and CDR2 FQGTGA. After removal of 6 bases from V and 2 bases from J, the junction contained 4 bases not matched to a gene. The CDR3 runs 15 residues. Here the CDR3 DNA reads TGTGCCAGCAGTCTAACAGGGGGCACTAATGAAAAACTGTTTTTT. Translated, it gives CASSLTGGTNEKLFF.

This clone has just a few counts. The V call is TRBV7-9, the J call TRBJ1-4; the D gene is possibly TRBD1 (6 bases). Per the germline V gene, CDR1 is SEHNR and CDR2 is FQNEAQ (reference sequence). V lost 5 bases to trimming and J lost 5 bases, with 21 bases between them. This CDR3 is 17 amino acids long. CDR3 amino acids: CASSLRGRVLSNEKLFF. CDR3 in DNA: TGTGCCAGCAGCCTTCGGGGGCGGGTCCTATCCAATGAAAAACTGTTTTTT.

This clone showed up just a few times. V usage is TRBV28 and J usage is TRBJ2-2; possibly TRBD2 for D (6 bases). V was trimmed by 2 bases and J by 3 bases, leaving 13 bases between them. The CDR3 length is 16 residues. CDR1 is MDHEN, CDR2 SYDVKM, per germline. CDR3 protein: CASSLRGRGDTGELFF. CDR3 bases: TGTGCCAGCAGTTTACGGGGGAGAGGGGACACCGGGGAGCTGTTTTTT. The full variable domain, completed using reference TRBV28 and TRBJ2-2, is DVKVTQSSRYLVKRTGEKVFLECVQDMDHENMFWYRQDPGLGLRLIYFSYDVKMKEKGDIPEGYSVSREKKERFSLILESASTNQTSMYLCASSLRGRGDTGELFFGEGSRLTVL.

The chain couples TRBV18 to TRBJ2-3, with 11 bases identical to TRBD1. Per the germline V gene, CDR1 is KGHSH and CDR2 is LQKENI. Germline trimming cut 5 bases from V and 4 bases from J; bases unmatched to any gene: 5. This CDR3 comprises 15 residues. In DNA, the CDR3 is TGTGCCAGCTCATCCCGGGGACAGGGGGCAGATACGCAGTATTTT. This translates into CASSSRGQGADTQYF.